The rows below give T cell receptor beta chains drawn from one sample of a study of OX40 agonist ivuxolimab in advanced cancers. Libraries were prepared by immunoSEQ multiplex PCR; TCRdb keeps only in-frame clonotypes and omits some of them. Of about 69,000 clones listed, about nine tenths are singletons. Sequencing was performed on CD4+ or CD8+ T cells sorted from blood, taken in a trial of the OX40 agonist ivuxolimab. The origin of the receptors is an adult with an advanced solid tumor such as melanoma, head and neck, liver or kidney cancer. The CDR3 runs from the conserved cysteine through the conserved F or W. Fields, in order: CDR3 length, V gene, J gene, CDR3 protein.

len: 16
v_gene: TRBV9
j_gene: TRBJ1-1
CDR3aa: CASSVVGYGKNTEAFF

len: 14
v_gene: TRBV4-2
j_gene: TRBJ1-1
CDR3aa: CASSQKAPNTEAFF

len: 14
v_gene: TRBV7-8
j_gene: TRBJ2-6
CDR3aa: CASQLNTGANVLTF

len: 15
v_gene: TRBV19
j_gene: TRBJ1-1
CDR3aa: CASRDQGRVVREAFF

len: 16
v_gene: TRBV18
j_gene: TRBJ2-3
CDR3aa: CASSRWDLGSTDTQYF

len: 14
v_gene: TRBV15
j_gene: TRBJ1-1
CDR3aa: CATSRGQVNTEAFF

len: 13
v_gene: TRBV7-9
j_gene: TRBJ2-5
CDR3aa: CASKGGYQETQYF

len: 13
v_gene: TRBV5-1
j_gene: TRBJ2-5
CDR3aa: CASDPGSQETQYF

len: 17
v_gene: TRBV27
j_gene: TRBJ2-3
CDR3aa: CASRGGTSWGSTDTQYF

len: 12
v_gene: TRBV30
j_gene: TRBJ1-1
CDR3aa: CAWSDRNTEAFF

len: 14
v_gene: TRBV6-5
j_gene: TRBJ1-2
CDR3aa: CASRGTGADYGYTF

len: 16
v_gene: TRBV5-1
j_gene: TRBJ2-5
CDR3aa: CASSSGSLARQETQYF

len: 17
v_gene: TRBV19
j_gene: TRBJ2-6
CDR3aa: CASSIVGARSGANVLTF

len: 12
v_gene: TRBV5-1
j_gene: TRBJ2-7
CDR3aa: CASSLNPYEQYF

len: 16
v_gene: TRBV5-5
j_gene: TRBJ2-7
CDR3aa: CASSLAGTVSSYEQYF

len: 14
v_gene: TRBV15
j_gene: TRBJ1-1
CDR3aa: CATSRMWASTEAFF

len: 13
v_gene: TRBV2
j_gene: TRBJ2-1
CDR3aa: CASNPGVVYEQFF

len: 12
v_gene: TRBV6-6
j_gene: TRBJ2-3
CDR3aa: CASRWGSDTQYF

len: 14
v_gene: TRBV7-9
j_gene: TRBJ1-1
CDR3aa: CASSLAGTNTEAFF

len: 19
v_gene: TRBV9
j_gene: TRBJ2-1
CDR3aa: CVSSETAWTSGTAYNEQFF

len: 15
v_gene: TRBV4-1
j_gene: TRBJ2-1
CDR3aa: CASSSKTQIYNEQFF

len: 13
v_gene: TRBV28
j_gene: TRBJ2-7
CDR3aa: CASSLAGSYEQYF

len: 20
v_gene: TRBV14
j_gene: TRBJ1-3
CDR3aa: CASSPYRTPGGLSSGNTIYF

len: 15
v_gene: TRBV19
j_gene: TRBJ2-3
CDR3aa: CASSIVAGVTDTQYF

len: 15
v_gene: TRBV19
j_gene: TRBJ1-1
CDR3aa: CASSIKGRLNTEAFF

len: 15
v_gene: TRBV28
j_gene: TRBJ1-5
CDR3aa: CASSSSPASNQPQHF

len: 16
v_gene: TRBV5-8
j_gene: TRBJ2-1
CDR3aa: CASSLTWLAGDNEQFF

len: 16
v_gene: TRBV11-2
j_gene: TRBJ1-2
CDR3aa: CASSSTGGQTNYGYTF

len: 17
v_gene: TRBV28
j_gene: TRBJ2-4
CDR3aa: CASSFPLAGGVKNIQYF

len: 13
v_gene: TRBV7-8
j_gene: TRBJ2-1
CDR3aa: CASSLAGGFEQFF

len: 11
v_gene: TRBV30
j_gene: TRBJ1-2
CDR3aa: CAWSVPRGYTF

len: 14
v_gene: TRBV18
j_gene: TRBJ1-5
CDR3aa: CASSADRGSQPQHF

len: 13
v_gene: TRBV18
j_gene: TRBJ2-7
CDR3aa: CASSPGQSYEQYF

len: 13
v_gene: TRBV2
j_gene: TRBJ2-1
CDR3aa: CASSEVRGSEQFF

len: 13
v_gene: TRBV12-5
j_gene: TRBJ1-1
CDR3aa: CASVPRGNTEAFF

len: 13
v_gene: TRBV5-1
j_gene: TRBJ2-5
CDR3aa: CASNSGGQETQYF

len: 13
v_gene: TRBV6-5
j_gene: TRBJ1-2
CDR3aa: CASTRDRGNGYTF

len: 15
v_gene: TRBV9
j_gene: TRBJ2-3
CDR3aa: CASSVGGSRTDTQYF

len: 18
v_gene: TRBV5-4
j_gene: TRBJ2-2
CDR3aa: CASSPEGTSGSRTGELFF

len: 15
v_gene: TRBV28
j_gene: TRBJ1-4
CDR3aa: CASSLQGGGNEKLFF

len: 11
v_gene: TRBV6-1
j_gene: TRBJ2-7
CDR3aa: CASSGLYEQYF

len: 15
v_gene: TRBV5-4
j_gene: TRBJ2-7
CDR3aa: CASSLGGGGPYEQYF

len: 15
v_gene: TRBV15
j_gene: TRBJ1-1
CDR3aa: CATSGALQGTFGAFF

len: 15
v_gene: TRBV4-1
j_gene: TRBJ2-7
CDR3aa: CASSHLAGDSYEQYF

len: 16
v_gene: TRBV7-6
j_gene: TRBJ2-1
CDR3aa: CASSLAPNYSPNEQFF

len: 16
v_gene: TRBV18
j_gene: TRBJ2-1
CDR3aa: CASSPGRQVSYNEQFF

len: 16
v_gene: TRBV7-8
j_gene: TRBJ2-1
CDR3aa: CASSPQTNGLAIEQFF

len: 13
v_gene: TRBV5-4
j_gene: TRBJ2-7
CDR3aa: CASSLGTGLAQYF

len: 16
v_gene: TRBV19
j_gene: TRBJ2-5
CDR3aa: CASSAPRGGGSETQYF

len: 17
v_gene: TRBV7-6
j_gene: TRBJ2-7
CDR3aa: CASSLASGSSVSYEQYF

len: 15
v_gene: TRBV19
j_gene: TRBJ1-3
CDR3aa: CASSPPRNSGNTIYF

len: 16
v_gene: TRBV11-1
j_gene: TRBJ2-5
CDR3aa: CASSPTSGSSQETQYF

len: 16
v_gene: TRBV6-1
j_gene: TRBJ2-7
CDR3aa: CASSDPTGTSFYEQYF

len: 15
v_gene: TRBV19
j_gene: TRBJ1-5
CDR3aa: CASSIGQRGNQPQHF